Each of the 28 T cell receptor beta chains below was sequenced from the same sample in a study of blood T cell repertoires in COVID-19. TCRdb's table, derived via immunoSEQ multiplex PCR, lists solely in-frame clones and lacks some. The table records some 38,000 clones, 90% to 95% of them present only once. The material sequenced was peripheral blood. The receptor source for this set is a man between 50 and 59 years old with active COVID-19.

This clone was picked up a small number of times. The CDR3 DNA is TGTGCCAGCAGTGAACTAGCGGGACACGTGTACTTC. As protein: CASSELAGHVYF. V is TRBV2 and J is TRBJ2-7, with 9 bases fitting TRBD2. This CDR3 is built from 12 residues. Trimming removed 2 bases from V and 12 bases from J; junction bases left unmatched: 5. The V gene's germline CDR1 is SNHLY and CDR2 FYNNEI.

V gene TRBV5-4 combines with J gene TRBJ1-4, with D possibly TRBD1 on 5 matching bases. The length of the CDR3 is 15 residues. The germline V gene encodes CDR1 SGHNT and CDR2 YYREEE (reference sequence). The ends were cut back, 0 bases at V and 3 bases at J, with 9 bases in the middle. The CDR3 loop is CASSLGNRPNEKLFF. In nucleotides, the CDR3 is TGTGCCAGCAGCTTGGGTAACAGGCCTAATGAAAAACTGTTTTTT.

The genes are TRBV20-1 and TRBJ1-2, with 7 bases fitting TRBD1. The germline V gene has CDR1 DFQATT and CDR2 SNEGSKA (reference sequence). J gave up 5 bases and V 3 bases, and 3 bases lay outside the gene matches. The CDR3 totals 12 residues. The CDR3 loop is CSASGTVYGYTF. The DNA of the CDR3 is TGCAGTGCTAGTGGGACAGTTTATGGCTACACCTTC.

The CDR3 region is CASSPPGGGYGYTF. Here the CDR3 DNA reads TGTGCCAGCTCACCACCGGGAGGCGGTTATGGCTACACCTTC. The V gene is TRBV18, the J gene TRBJ1-2; D remains unclear. This CDR3 spans 14 amino acids. Trimming took off 0 bases at V and 5 bases at J, with 10 bases between the two ends. Germline CDR1 reads KGHSH; CDR2 reads LQKENI.

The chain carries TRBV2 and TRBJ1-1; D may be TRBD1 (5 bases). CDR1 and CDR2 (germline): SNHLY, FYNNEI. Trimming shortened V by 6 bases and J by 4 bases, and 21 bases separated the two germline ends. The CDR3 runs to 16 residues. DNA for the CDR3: TGTGCCAGCAGCCCTAATGGGGGGAAGTTGAGCACTGAAGCTTTCTTT. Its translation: CASSPNGGKLSTEAFF.

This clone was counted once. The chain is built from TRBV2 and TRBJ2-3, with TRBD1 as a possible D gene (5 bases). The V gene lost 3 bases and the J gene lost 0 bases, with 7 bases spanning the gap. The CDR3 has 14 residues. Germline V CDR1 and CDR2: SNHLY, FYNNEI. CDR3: CASSDQGSTDTQYF. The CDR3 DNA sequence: TGTGCCAGCAGTGATCAGGGCAGCACAGATACGCAGTATTTT.

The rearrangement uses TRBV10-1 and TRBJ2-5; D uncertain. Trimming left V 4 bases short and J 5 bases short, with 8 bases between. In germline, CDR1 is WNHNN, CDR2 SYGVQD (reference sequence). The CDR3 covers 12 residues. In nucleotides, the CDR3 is TGCGCCAGCAGTGGGTCCGGGGAGACCCAGTACTTC. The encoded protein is CASSGSGETQYF.

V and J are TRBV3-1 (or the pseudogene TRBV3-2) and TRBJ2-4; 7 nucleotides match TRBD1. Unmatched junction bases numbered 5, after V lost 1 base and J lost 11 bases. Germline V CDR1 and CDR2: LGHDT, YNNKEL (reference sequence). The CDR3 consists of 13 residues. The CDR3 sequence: CASSQATTGLQYF. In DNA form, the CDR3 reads TGTGCCAGCAGCCAAGCCACGACAGGGCTTCAGTACTTC.

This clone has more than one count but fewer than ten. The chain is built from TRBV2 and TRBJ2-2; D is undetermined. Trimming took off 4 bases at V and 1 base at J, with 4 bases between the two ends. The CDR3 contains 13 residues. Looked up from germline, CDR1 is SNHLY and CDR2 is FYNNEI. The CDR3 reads CASSAENTGELFF. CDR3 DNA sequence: TGTGCCAGCAGTGCAGAGAACACCGGGGAGCTGTTTTTT. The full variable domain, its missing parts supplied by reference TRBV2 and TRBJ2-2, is EPEVTQTPSHQVTQMGQEVILRCVPISNHLYFYWYRQILGQKVEFLVSFYNNEISEKSEIFDDQFSVERPDGSNFTLKIRSTKLEDSAMYFCASSAENTGELFFGEGSRLTVL.

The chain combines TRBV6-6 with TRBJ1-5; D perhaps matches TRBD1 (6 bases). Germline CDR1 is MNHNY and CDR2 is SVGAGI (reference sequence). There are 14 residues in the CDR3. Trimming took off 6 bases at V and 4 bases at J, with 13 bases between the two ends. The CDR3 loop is CASSPGQRNQPQHF. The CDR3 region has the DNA TGTGCCAGCAGCCCCGGACAGAGAAATCAGCCCCAGCATTTT.

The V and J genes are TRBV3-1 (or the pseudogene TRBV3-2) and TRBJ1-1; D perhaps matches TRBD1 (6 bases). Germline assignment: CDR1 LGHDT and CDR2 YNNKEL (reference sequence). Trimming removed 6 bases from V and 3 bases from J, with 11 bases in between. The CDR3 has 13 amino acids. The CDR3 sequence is CASSLGGDTEAFF. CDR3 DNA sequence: TGTGCCAGCAGTCTAGGGGGTGACACTGAAGCTTTCTTT.

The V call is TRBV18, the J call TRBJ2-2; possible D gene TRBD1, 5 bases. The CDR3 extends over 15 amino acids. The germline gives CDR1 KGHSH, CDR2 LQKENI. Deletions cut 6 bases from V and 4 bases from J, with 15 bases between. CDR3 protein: CASSPRQGATGELFF. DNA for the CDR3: TGTGCCAGCTCTCCCAGGCAAGGGGCCACCGGGGAGCTGTTTTTT.

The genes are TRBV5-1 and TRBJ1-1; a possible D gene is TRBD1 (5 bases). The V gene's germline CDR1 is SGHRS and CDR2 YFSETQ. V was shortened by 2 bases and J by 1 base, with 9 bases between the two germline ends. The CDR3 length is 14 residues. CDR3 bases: TGCGCCAGCAGCTTACTCAGGGAGAACACTGAAGCTTTCTTT. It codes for CASSLLRENTEAFF. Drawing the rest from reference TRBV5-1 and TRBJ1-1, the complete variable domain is KAGVTQTPRYLIKTRGQQVTLSCSPISGHRSVSWYQQTPGQGLQFLFEYFSETQRNKGNFPGRFSGRQFSNSRSEMNVSTLELGDSALYLCASSLLRENTEAFFGQGTRLTVV.

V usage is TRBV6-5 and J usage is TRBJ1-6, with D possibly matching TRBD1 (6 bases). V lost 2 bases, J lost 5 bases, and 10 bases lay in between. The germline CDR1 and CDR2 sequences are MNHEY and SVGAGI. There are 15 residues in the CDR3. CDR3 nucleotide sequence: TGTGCCAGCAGTTACAACAGGGCAAATAATTCACCCCTCCACTTT. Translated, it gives CASSYNRANNSPLHF.

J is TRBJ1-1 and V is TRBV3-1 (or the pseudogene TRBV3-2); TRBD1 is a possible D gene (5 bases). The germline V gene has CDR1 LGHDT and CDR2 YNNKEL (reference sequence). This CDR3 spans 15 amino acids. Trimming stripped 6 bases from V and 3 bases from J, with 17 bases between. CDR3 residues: CASRGPRGGYTEAFF. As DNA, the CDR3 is TGTGCCAGCAGGGGACCTCGGGGGGGATACACTGAAGCTTTCTTT.

The CDR3 sequence: CASSATSGGGRETQYF. DNA of the CDR3: TGTGCCAGCAGCGCCACGTCGGGGGGCGGGAGGGAGACCCAGTACTTC. This chain connects TRBV9 to TRBJ2-5, with 8 nucleotides matching TRBD2. Germline lookup yields CDR1 SGDLS and CDR2 YYNGEE. V dropped 3 bases and J dropped 5; count of bases not matched to a gene: 12. The CDR3 consists of 16 residues.

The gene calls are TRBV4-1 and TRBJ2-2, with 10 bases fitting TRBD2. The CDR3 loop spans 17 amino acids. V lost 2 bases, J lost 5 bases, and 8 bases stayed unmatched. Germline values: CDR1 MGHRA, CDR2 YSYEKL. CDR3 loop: CASSQSASGSETGELFF. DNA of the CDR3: TGCGCCAGCAGCCAATCGGCTAGCGGGAGTGAAACCGGGGAGCTGTTTTTT.

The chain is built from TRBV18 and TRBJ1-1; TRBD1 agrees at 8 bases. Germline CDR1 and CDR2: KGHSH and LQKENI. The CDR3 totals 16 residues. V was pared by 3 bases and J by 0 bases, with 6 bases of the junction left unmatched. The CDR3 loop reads CASSPSRDRMNTEAFF. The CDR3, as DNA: TGTGCCAGCTCACCCTCGCGGGACAGGATGAACACTGAAGCTTTCTTT. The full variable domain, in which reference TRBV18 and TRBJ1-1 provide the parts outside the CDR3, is NAGVMQNPRHLVRRRGQEARLRCSPMKGHSHVYWYRQLPEEGLKFMVYLQKENIIDESGMPKERFSAEFPKEGPSILRIQQVVRGDSAAYFCASSPSRDRMNTEAFFGQGTRLTVV.

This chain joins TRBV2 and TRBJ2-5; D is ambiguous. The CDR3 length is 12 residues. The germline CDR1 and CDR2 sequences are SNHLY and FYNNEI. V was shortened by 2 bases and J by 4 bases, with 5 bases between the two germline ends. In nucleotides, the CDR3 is TGTGCCAGCAGTGAACAGCGAGAGACCCAGTACTTC. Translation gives CASSEQRETQYF.

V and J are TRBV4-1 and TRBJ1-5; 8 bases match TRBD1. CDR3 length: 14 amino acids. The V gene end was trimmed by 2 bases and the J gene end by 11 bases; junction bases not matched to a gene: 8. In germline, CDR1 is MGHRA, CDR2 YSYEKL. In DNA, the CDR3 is TGCGCCAGCAGCCAAAAGGACAGGGTAGGGGCCCAGCATTTT. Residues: CASSQKDRVGAQHF.

The CDR3: CASRDSLYWVFF. CDR3 nucleotide sequence: TGTGCCAGCAGGGACAGCCTCTATTGGGTGTTTTTT. J is TRBJ1-4 and V is TRBV2, with a weak D call TRBD1 (6 bases). The CDR3 is 12 residues long. Germline CDR1 and CDR2: SNHLY and FYNNEI. V was trimmed by 6 bases and J by 15 bases, leaving 17 bases between them.

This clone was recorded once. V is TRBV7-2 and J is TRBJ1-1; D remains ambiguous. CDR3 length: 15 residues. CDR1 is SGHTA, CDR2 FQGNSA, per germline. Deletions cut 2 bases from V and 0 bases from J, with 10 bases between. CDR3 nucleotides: TGTGCCAGCAGCTTAATTGCGGGAGTGAACACTGAAGCTTTCTTT. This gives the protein CASSLIAGVNTEAFF.

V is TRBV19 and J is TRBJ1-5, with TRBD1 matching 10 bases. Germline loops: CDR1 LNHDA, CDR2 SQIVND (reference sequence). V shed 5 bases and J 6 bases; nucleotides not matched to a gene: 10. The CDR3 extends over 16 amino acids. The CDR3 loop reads CASSDWDRGAPQPQHF. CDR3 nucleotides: TGTGCCAGTAGTGACTGGGACAGGGGCGCTCCTCAGCCCCAGCATTTT.

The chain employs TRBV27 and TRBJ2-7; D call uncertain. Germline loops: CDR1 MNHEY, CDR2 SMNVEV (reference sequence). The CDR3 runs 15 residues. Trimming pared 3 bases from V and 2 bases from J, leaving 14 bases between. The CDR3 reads CASSFRPGRTYEQYF. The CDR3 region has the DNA TGTGCCAGCAGTTTCAGACCAGGCAGAACCTACGAGCAGTACTTC.

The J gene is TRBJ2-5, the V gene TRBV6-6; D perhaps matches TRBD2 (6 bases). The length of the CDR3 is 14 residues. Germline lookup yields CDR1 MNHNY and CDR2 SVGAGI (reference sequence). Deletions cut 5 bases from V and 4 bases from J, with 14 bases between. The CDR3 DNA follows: TGTGCCAGCAGTCCCTTGACTAGTGGAGAGACCCAGTACTTC. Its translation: CASSPLTSGETQYF.

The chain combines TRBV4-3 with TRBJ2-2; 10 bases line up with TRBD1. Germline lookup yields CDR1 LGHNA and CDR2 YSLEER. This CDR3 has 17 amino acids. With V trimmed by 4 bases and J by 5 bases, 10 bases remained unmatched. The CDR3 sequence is CASSPNRQGARTGELFF. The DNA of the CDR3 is TGCGCCAGCAGCCCAAATCGACAGGGGGCGAGGACCGGGGAGCTGTTTTTT.

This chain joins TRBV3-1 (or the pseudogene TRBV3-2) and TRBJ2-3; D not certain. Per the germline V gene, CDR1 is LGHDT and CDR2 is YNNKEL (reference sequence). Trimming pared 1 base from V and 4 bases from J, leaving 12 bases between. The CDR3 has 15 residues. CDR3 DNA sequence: TGTGCCAGCAGCCAAGGGGTACGAGGCGCAGATACGCAGTATTTT. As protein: CASSQGVRGADTQYF.

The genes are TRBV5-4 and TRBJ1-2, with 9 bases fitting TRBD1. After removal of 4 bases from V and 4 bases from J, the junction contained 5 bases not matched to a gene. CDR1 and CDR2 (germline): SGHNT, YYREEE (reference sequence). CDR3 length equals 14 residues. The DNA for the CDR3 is TGTGCCAGCAGCCCGGACAGGGGATCCTATGGCTACACCTTC. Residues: CASSPDRGSYGYTF. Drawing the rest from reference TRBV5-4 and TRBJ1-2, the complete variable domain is ETGVTQSPTHLIKTRGQQVTLRCSSQSGHNTVSWYQQALGQGPQFIFQYYREEENGRGNFPPRFSGLQFPNYSSELNVNALELDDSALYLCASSPDRGSYGYTFGSGTRLTVV.